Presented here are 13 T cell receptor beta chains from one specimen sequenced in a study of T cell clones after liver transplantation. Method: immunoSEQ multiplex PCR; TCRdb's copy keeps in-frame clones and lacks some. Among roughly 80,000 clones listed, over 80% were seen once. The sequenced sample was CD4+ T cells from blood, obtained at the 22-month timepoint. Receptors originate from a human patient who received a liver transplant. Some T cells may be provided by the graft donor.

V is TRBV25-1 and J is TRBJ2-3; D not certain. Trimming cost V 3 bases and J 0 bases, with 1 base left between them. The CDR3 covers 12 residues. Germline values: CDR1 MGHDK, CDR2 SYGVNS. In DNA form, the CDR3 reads TGTGCCAGCAGTGACAGCACAGATACGCAGTATTTT. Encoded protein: CASSDSTDTQYF.

The CDR3 nucleotides are TGTGCCAGCAGTCCTCAGACTAGCGGGATTGGCAATGAGCAGTTCTTC. It codes for CASSPQTSGIGNEQFF. This rearrangement joins TRBV28 to TRBJ2-1; 11 positions match TRBD2. The CDR3 loop spans 16 amino acids. V lost 5 bases and J lost 6; bases outside the gene matches: 9. Germline-derived CDR1 and CDR2 are MDHEN and SYDVKM.

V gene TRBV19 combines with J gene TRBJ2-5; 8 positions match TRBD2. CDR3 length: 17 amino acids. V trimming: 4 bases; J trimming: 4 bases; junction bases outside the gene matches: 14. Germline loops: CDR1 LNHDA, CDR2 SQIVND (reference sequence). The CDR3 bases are TGTGCCAGTAGTAAGGGACTAGGGGAGGTCGTGCGAGAGACCCAGTACTTC. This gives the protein CASSKGLGEVVRETQYF.

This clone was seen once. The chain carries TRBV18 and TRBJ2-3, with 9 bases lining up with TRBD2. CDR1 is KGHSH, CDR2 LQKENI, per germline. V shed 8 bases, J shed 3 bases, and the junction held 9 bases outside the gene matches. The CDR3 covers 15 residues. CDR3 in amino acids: CASLLGTSGTDTQYF. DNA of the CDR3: TGTGCCAGCCTTCTCGGTACTAGCGGGACAGATACGCAGTATTTT.

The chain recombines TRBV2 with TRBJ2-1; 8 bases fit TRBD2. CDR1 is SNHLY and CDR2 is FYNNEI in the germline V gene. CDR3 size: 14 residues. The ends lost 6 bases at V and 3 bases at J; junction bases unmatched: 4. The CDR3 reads CASSRAGGYNEQFF. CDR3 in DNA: TGTGCCAGCAGCCGGGCGGGAGGCTACAATGAGCAGTTCTTC.

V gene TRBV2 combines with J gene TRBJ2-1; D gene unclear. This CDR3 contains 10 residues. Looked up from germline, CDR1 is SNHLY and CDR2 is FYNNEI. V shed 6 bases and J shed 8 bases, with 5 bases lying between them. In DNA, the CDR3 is TGTGCCAGCAGGCGGTATGAGCAGTTCTTC. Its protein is CASRRYEQFF. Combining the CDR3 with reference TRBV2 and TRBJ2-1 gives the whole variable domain EPEVTQTPSHQVTQMGQEVILRCVPISNHLYFYWYRQILGQKVEFLVSFYNNEISEKSEIFDDQFSVERPDGSNFTLKIRSTKLEDSAMYFCASRRYEQFFGPGTRLTVL.

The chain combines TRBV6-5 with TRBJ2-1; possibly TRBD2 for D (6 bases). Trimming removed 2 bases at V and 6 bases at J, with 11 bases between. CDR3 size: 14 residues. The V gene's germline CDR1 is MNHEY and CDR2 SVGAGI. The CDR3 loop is CASSYGPSVNEQFF. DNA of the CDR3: TGTGCCAGCAGTTACGGGCCTAGCGTCAATGAGCAGTTCTTC.

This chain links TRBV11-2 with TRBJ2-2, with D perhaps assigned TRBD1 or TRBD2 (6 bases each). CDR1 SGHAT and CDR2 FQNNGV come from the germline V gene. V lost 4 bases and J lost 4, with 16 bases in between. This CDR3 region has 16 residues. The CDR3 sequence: CASSSLIGGGTGELFF. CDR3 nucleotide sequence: TGTGCCAGCAGCTCCCTTATCGGAGGGGGCACCGGGGAGCTGTTTTTT.

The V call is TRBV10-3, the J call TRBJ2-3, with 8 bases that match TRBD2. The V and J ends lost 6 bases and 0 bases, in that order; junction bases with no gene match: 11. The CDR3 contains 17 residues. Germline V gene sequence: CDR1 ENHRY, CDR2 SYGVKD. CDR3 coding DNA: TGTGCCATCAGCCCTGGGGTGGTAGCGGGAAGCACAGATACGCAGTATTTT. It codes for CAISPGVVAGSTDTQYF.

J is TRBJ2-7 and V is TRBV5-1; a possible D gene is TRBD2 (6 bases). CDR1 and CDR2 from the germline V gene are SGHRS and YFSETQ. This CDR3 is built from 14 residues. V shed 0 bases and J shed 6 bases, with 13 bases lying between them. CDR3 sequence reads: CASSLGRGYSEQYF. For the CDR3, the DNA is TGCGCCAGCAGCTTGGGGAGGGGTTACAGCGAGCAGTACTTC.

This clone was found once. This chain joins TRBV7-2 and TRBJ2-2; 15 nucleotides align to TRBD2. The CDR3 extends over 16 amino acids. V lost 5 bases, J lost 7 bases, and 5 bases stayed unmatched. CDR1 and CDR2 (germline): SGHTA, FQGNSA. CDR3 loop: CASSRTSGRGVGELFF. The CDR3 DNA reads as TGTGCCAGCAGCCGGACTAGCGGGAGGGGGGTCGGGGAGCTGTTTTTT.

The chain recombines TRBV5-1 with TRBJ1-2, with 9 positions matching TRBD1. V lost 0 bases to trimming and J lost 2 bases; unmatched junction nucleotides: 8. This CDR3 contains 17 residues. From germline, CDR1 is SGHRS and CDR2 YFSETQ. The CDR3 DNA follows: TGCGCCAGCAGCTTGGGGGGCTCCGGGACAGGGAACTATGGCTACACCTTC. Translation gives CASSLGGSGTGNYGYTF.

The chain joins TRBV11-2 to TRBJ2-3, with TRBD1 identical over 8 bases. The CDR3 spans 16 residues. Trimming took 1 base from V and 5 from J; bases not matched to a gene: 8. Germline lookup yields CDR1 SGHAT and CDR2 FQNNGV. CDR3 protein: CASSLGSTGVKDTQYF. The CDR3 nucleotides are TGTGCCAGCAGCTTAGGTTCGACAGGGGTTAAAGATACGCAGTATTTT.